This entry lists 20 T cell receptor beta chains sequenced from one sample in a study of blood T cell repertoires in COVID-19. Clones were read by immunoSEQ multiplex PCR, and TCRdb kept only the in-frame ones, dropping some. This repertoire shows some 220,000 clones, 86% found once; its top ten account for over 3%. The sample comprised PBMCs or T cells enriched from blood (not recorded which). Every receptor here comes from a woman in her thirties or forties with acute COVID-19.

In regard to this clone: The same CDR3 is also encoded by other DNA sequences in this sample. This chain connects TRBV2 to TRBJ1-1, with D perhaps matching TRBD1 (5 bases). CDR1 is SNHLY and CDR2 is FYNNEI in the germline V gene. V was trimmed by 3 bases and J by 2 bases, leaving 10 bases between them. This CDR3 has 14 residues. CDR3 nucleotide sequence: TGTGCCAGCAGTGAGGGGGGAACCAACACTGAAGCTTTCTTT. This translates into CASSEGGTNTEAFF. Full variable domain (missing parts from reference TRBV2 and TRBJ1-1): EPEVTQTPSHQVTQMGQEVILRCVPISNHLYFYWYRQILGQKVEFLVSFYNNEISEKSEIFDDQFSVERPDGSNFTLKIRSTKLEDSAMYFCASSEGGTNTEAFFGQGTRLTVV.

The chain combines TRBV7-9 with TRBJ1-6, with D maybe TRBD1 (6 bases). Trimming removed 5 bases from V and 0 bases from J, with 11 bases in between. This CDR3 region has 16 residues. Germline CDR1 SEHNR, CDR2 FQNEAQ (reference sequence). CDR3: CASSPDRSSYNSPLHF. The CDR3 DNA follows: TGTGCCAGCAGCCCCGACAGGAGCTCCTATAATTCACCCCTCCACTTT.

V gene TRBV2 combines with J gene TRBJ2-1; no definite D call. CDR3 size: 14 residues. CDR1 and CDR2 (germline): SNHLY, FYNNEI. Trimming took off 0 bases at V and 4 bases at J, with 7 bases between the two ends. This CDR3 is CASSEAEQYNEQFF. Written as DNA, the CDR3 is TGTGCCAGCAGTGAAGCGGAGCAGTACAATGAGCAGTTCTTC.

The CDR3 sequence: CASSQGLGGFRDTQYF. For the CDR3, the DNA is TGTGCCAGCAGCCAAGGTCTAGGGGGATTTCGAGATACGCAGTATTTT. This chain links TRBV3-1 (or the pseudogene TRBV3-2) with TRBJ2-3; weak D call: TRBD1 (6 bases). This CDR3 is 16 amino acids long. Deletions cut 1 base from V and 5 bases from J, with 16 bases between. Germline V CDR1 and CDR2: LGHDT, YNNKEL (reference sequence).

The rearrangement links TRBV30 to TRBJ1-3; tentatively, D is TRBD1 (6 bases). V was clipped by 5 bases and J by 0 bases, with 17 bases between them. Germline-derived CDR1 and CDR2 are GTSNPN and SVGIG (reference sequence). The CDR3 consists of 16 residues. This CDR3 is CAWAWGGHLSGNTIYF. CDR3 in DNA: TGTGCCTGGGCCTGGGGGGGACACCTCTCTGGAAACACCATATATTTT.

CDR3 amino acids: CASSERRGGGKNEQFF. For the CDR3, the DNA is TGCGCCAGCAGTGAGAGGCGGGGGGGCGGAAAAAATGAGCAGTTCTTC. The J gene is TRBJ2-1, the V gene TRBV10-1, with 9 bases lining up with TRBD2. The CDR3 contains 16 residues. J gave up 7 bases and V 2 bases, and 9 bases lay outside the gene matches. Germline V CDR1 and CDR2: WNHNN, SYGVQD (reference sequence).

V is TRBV18 and J is TRBJ1-1; 8 bases are shared with TRBD1. This CDR3 comprises 14 residues. Trimming at V came to 4 bases and at J to 1 base, leaving 2 bases not matched to a gene. Germline V gives CDR1 KGHSH, CDR2 LQKENI. Here the CDR3 reads CASSLGQGNTEAFF. The CDR3 bases are TGTGCCAGCTCACTCGGACAGGGGAACACTGAAGCTTTCTTT.

The V call is TRBV7-9, the J call TRBJ1-1, with 7 bases that match TRBD1. CDR3 length: 15 amino acids. Germline V gene lookup returns CDR1 SEHNR and CDR2 FQNEAQ (reference sequence). With 5 bases clipped from V and 5 bases from J, the junction kept 11 bases outside the gene matches. The CDR3 reads CASSPFGDSRTEAFF. The CDR3 DNA follows: TGTGCCAGCAGCCCCTTTGGGGACAGCCGTACTGAAGCTTTCTTT.

The chain carries TRBV5-5 and TRBJ1-4, with D maybe TRBD1 (5 bases). Germline V lookup: CDR1 SGHKS, CDR2 YYEKEE (reference sequence). The CDR3 is 16 amino acids. V was clipped by 2 bases and J by 0 bases, with 11 bases between them. CDR3 amino acids: CASSFGGLATNEKLFF. The DNA of the CDR3 is TGTGCCAGCAGCTTCGGGGGACTCGCAACTAATGAAAAACTGTTTTTT.

The chain has TRBV5-1 and TRBJ2-5, with D perhaps matching TRBD1 (6 bases). The CDR3 consists of 14 residues. Germline CDR1 SGHRS, CDR2 YFSETQ. The V gene lost 0 bases and the J gene lost 3 bases, with 9 bases spanning the gap. CDR3 DNA sequence: TGCGCCAGCAGCTTGGTATCAGGGGAAGAGACCCAGTACTTC. It translates to CASSLVSGEETQYF.

The V and J genes are TRBV6-6 and TRBJ1-2; perhaps TRBD1 as D (5 bases). The CDR3 has 16 amino acids. The germline V gene encodes CDR1 MNHNY and CDR2 SVGAGI (reference sequence). Trimming took 5 bases from V and 4 from J, leaving 20 bases between them. The CDR3 DNA follows: TGTGCCAGCAGTCGATCGGCGGGGGATGGGATCTATGGCTACACCTTC. It yields the protein CASSRSAGDGIYGYTF.

The genes are TRBV11-3 and TRBJ2-1; a weak D match, TRBD2 (5 bases). Trimming cost V 5 bases and J 9 bases, with 14 bases left between them. CDR3 length: 13 residues. CDR1 and CDR2 from the germline V gene are SGHNT and YENEEA. The CDR3 region is CASSRGSRGEQFF. CDR3 DNA: TGTGCCAGCAGCAGAGGATCCCGGGGTGAGCAGTTCTTC.

The rearrangement joins TRBV3-1 (or the pseudogene TRBV3-2) to TRBJ1-2, with 10 bases lining up with TRBD1. Germline V gene sequence: CDR1 LGHDT, CDR2 YNNKEL (reference sequence). The CDR3 extends over 13 amino acids. The J segment lost 7 bases and the V segment lost 3 bases, leaving 2 bases of the junction unmatched. The CDR3 DNA is TGTGCCAGCAGCCACCGGGACAGGGGTGGCTACACCTTC. This translates into CASSHRDRGGYTF.

This clone was found once. DNA for the CDR3: TGTGCCAGCAGCCCGATGACAGTCTATAGCAATCAGCCCCAGCATTTT. This codes for CASSPMTVYSNQPQHF. This chain links TRBV5-5 with TRBJ1-5; maybe TRBD1 (5 bases). Germline CDR1 reads SGHKS; CDR2 reads YYEKEE (reference sequence). The CDR3 extends over 16 amino acids. V lost 4 bases and J lost 0, with 14 bases in between. Full variable domain (remainder filled in from reference TRBV5-5 and TRBJ1-5): DAGVTQSPTHLIKTRGQQVTLRCSPISGHKSVSWYQQVLGQGPQFIFQYYEKEERGRGNFPDRFSARQFPNYSSELNVNALLLGDSALYLCASSPMTVYSNQPQHFGDGTRLSIL.

J is TRBJ1-2 and V is TRBV3-1 (or the pseudogene TRBV3-2), with D possibly TRBD1 on 5 matching bases. Trimming left V 6 bases short and J 6 bases short, with 11 bases between. Germline CDR1 is LGHDT and CDR2 is YNNKEL (reference sequence). The CDR3 loop spans 12 amino acids. CDR3 protein: CASSLGGDGYTF. The CDR3 DNA follows: TGTGCCAGCAGTTTGGGGGGAGATGGCTACACCTTC.

This clone appeared a single time. This chain links TRBV7-9 with TRBJ1-1; possibly TRBD1 for D (5 bases). Germline loops: CDR1 SEHNR, CDR2 FQNEAQ (reference sequence). The CDR3 covers 11 residues. V lost 7 bases, J lost 8 bases, and 11 bases lay in between. CDR3 sequence: CASTSSGEAFF. As DNA, the CDR3 is TGTGCCAGCACCTCATCAGGGGAAGCTTTCTTT. Based on the CDR3 plus reference TRBV7-9 and TRBJ1-1, the full variable domain is DTGVSQNPRHKITKRGQNVTFRCDPISEHNRLYWYRQTLGQGPEFLTYFQNEAQLEKSRLLSDRFSAERPKGSFSTLEIQRTEQGDSAMYLCASTSSGEAFFGQGTRLTVV.

The V and J genes are TRBV6-1 and TRBJ2-3; weak D call: TRBD1 (6 bases). V was pared by 2 bases and J by 2 bases, with 20 bases between. CDR1 is MNHNS and CDR2 is SASEGT in the germline V gene. The CDR3 has 18 residues. CDR3 nucleotide sequence: TGTGCCAGCAGTGAATCTTTTGGGGGCCGGTATTACACAGATACGCAGTATTTT. Translated, it gives CASSESFGGRYYTDTQYF.

The V and J genes are TRBV5-6 and TRBJ1-1; D is ambiguous. The CDR3 covers 15 residues. Trimming cost V 0 bases and J 1 base, with 10 bases left between them. Germline lookup yields CDR1 SGHDT and CDR2 YYEEEE. The CDR3 loop reads CASSLASTQNTEAFF. The CDR3 nucleotides read TGTGCCAGCAGCTTGGCCAGTACCCAGAACACTGAAGCTTTCTTT.

The chain has TRBV7-8 and TRBJ1-4; tentative D call: TRBD1 (6 bases). The CDR3 is 13 amino acids. The germline V and J ends were trimmed by 5 bases and 8 bases, with 12 bases remaining between them. Per the germline V gene, CDR1 is SGHVS and CDR2 is FQNEAQ. The CDR3 loop is CASSHRVREKLFF. CDR3 bases: TGTGCCAGCAGCCACAGGGTGCGGGAAAAACTGTTTTTT.

The J gene is TRBJ2-7, the V gene TRBV7-8; 8 positions match TRBD1. The germline CDR1 and CDR2 sequences are SGHVS and FQNEAQ. V lost 1 base to trimming and J lost 2 bases; unmatched junction nucleotides: 4. This CDR3 comprises 15 residues. For the CDR3, the DNA is TGTGCCAGCAGCTTAGAGACAGGGGCCACCTACGAGCAGTACTTC. This sequence encodes CASSLETGATYEQYF.